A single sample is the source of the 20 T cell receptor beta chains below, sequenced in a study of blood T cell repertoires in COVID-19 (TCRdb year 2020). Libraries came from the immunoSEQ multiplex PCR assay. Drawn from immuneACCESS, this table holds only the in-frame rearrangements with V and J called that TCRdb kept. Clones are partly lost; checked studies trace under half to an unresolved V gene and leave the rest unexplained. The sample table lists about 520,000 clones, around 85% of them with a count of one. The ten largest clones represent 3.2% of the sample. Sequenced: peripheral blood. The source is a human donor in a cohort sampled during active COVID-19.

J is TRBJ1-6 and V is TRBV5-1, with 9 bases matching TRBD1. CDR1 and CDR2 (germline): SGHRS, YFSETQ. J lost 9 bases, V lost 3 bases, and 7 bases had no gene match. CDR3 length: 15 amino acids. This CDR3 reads CASSSTTGGGSPLHF. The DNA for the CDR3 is TGCGCCAGCAGCTCCACGACAGGGGGAGGTTCACCCCTCCACTTT.

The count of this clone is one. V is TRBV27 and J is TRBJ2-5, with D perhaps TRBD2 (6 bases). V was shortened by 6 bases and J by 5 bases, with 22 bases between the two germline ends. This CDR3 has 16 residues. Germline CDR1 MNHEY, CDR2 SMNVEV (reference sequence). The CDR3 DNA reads TGTGCCAGCAGCTCCCGGGCGGGGCGGACCCGGGAGACCCAGTACTTC. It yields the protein CASSSRAGRTRETQYF.

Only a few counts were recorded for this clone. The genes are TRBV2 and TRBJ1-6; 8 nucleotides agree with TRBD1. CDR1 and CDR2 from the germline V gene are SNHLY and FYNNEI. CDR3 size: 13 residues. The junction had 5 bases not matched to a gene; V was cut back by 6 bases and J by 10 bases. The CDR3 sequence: CASRNRGYSPLHF. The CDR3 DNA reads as TGTGCCAGCAGGAACAGGGGGTACTCACCCCTCCACTTT.

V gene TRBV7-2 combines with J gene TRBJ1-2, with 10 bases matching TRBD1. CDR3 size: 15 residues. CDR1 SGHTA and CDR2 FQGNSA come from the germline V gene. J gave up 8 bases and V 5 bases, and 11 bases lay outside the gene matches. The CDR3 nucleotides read TGTGCCAGCAGCCACGAGCCGACAGGGGGCGGCGGCTACACCTTC. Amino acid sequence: CASSHEPTGGGGYTF.

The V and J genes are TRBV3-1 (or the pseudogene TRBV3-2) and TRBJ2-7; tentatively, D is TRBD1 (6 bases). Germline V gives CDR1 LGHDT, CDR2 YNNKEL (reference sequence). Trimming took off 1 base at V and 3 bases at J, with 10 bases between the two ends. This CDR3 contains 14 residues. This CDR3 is CASSQGRGGYEQYF. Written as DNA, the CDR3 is TGTGCCAGCAGCCAAGGTAGAGGGGGCTACGAGCAGTACTTC.

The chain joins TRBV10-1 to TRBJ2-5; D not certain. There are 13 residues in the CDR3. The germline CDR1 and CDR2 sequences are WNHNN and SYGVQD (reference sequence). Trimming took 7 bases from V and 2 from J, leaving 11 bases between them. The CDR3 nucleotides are TGCGCCAGCATCCCCGCGGTGCAAGAGACCCAGTACTTC. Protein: CASIPAVQETQYF.

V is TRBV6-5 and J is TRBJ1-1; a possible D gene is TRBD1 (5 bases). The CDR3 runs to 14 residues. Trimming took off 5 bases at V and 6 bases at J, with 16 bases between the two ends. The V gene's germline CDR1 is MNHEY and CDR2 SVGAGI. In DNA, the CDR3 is TGTGCCAGCAGTCCCCCGGGACTGGGGCCTGAAGCTTTCTTT. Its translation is CASSPPGLGPEAFF.

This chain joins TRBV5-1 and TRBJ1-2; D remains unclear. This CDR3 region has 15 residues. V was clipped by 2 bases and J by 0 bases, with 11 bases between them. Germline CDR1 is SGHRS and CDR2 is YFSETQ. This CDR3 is CASSLRSNSNYGYTF. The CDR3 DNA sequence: TGCGCCAGCAGCTTAAGAAGCAACTCTAACTATGGCTACACCTTC.

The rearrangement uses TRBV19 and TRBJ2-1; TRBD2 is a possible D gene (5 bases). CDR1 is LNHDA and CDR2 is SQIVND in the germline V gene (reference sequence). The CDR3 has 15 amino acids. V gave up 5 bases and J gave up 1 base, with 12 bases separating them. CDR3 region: CASSVTRGSYNEQFF. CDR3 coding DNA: TGTGCCAGTAGTGTAACTAGAGGATCCTACAATGAGCAGTTCTTC.

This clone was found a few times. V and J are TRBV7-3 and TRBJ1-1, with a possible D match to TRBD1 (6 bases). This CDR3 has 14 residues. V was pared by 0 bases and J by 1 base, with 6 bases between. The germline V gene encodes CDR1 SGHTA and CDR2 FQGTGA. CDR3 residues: CASSLTDRNTEAFF. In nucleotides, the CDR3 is TGTGCCAGCAGCTTAACGGACAGGAACACTGAAGCTTTCTTT.

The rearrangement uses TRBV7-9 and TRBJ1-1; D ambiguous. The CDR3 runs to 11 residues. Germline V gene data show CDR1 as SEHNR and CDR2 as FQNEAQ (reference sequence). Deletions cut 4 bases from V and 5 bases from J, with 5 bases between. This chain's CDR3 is CASSSQTEAFF. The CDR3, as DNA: TGTGCCAGCAGCTCACAAACTGAAGCTTTCTTT.

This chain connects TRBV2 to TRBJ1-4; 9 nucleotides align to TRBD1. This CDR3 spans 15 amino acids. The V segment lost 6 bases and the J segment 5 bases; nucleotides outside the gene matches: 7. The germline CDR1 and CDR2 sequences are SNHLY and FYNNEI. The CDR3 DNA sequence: TGTGCCAGCAGCCGAGGACAGGGGAAAAATGAAAAACTGTTTTTT. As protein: CASSRGQGKNEKLFF.

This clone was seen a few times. The CDR3 bases are TGTGCCAGTAGTAGGACAGGGGTCGAAGCCCAGCATTTT. Its translation: CASSRTGVEAQHF. The chain uses TRBV19 and TRBJ1-5, with TRBD1 matching over 9 bases. The germline V gene encodes CDR1 LNHDA and CDR2 SQIVND (reference sequence). The V gene end was trimmed by 4 bases and the J gene end by 11 bases; junction bases not matched to a gene: 6. The CDR3 spans 13 residues.

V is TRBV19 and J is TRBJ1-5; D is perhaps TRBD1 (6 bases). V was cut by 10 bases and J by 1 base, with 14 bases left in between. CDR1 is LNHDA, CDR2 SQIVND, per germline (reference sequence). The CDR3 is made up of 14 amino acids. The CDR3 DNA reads TGTGCCACCCTGGACAGAGCCAGCAATCAGCCCCAGCATTTT. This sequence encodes CATLDRASNQPQHF.

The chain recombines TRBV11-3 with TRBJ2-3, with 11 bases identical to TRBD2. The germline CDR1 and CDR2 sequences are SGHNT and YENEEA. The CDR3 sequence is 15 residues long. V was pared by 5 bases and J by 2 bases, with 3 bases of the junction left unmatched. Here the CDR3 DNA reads TGTGCCAGCAGCCCGGGACTAGCGGTCACAGATACGCAGTATTTT. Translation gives CASSPGLAVTDTQYF. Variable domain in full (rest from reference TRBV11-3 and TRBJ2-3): EAGVVQSPRYKIIEKKQPVAFWCNPISGHNTLYWYLQNLGQGPELLIRYENEEAVDDSQLPKDRFSAERLKGVDSTLKIQPAELGDSAVYLCASSPGLAVTDTQYFGPGTRLTVL.

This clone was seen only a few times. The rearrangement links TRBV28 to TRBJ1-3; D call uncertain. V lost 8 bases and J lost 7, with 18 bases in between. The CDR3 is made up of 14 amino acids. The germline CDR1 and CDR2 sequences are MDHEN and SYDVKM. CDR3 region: CASGGVSYGNTIYF. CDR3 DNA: TGTGCCAGCGGCGGGGTCTCCTACGGCAACACCATATATTTT. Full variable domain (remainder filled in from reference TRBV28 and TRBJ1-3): DVKVTQSSRYLVKRTGEKVFLECVQDMDHENMFWYRQDPGLGLRLIYFSYDVKMKEKGDIPEGYSVSREKKERFSLILESASTNQTSMYLCASGGVSYGNTIYFGEGSWLTVV.

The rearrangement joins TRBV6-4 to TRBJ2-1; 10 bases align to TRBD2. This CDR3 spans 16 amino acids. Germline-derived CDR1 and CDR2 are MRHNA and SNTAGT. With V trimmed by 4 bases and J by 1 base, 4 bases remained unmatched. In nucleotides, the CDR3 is TGTGCCAGCAGTGCCAAAGCGGGAGGGTCCTACAATGAGCAGTTCTTC. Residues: CASSAKAGGSYNEQFF.

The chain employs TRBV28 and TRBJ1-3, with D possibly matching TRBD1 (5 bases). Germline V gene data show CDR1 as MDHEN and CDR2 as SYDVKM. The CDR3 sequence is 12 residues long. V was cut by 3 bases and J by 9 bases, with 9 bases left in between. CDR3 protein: CASSFRRGTIYF. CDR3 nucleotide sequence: TGTGCCAGCAGTTTTCGTAGGGGCACCATATATTTT.

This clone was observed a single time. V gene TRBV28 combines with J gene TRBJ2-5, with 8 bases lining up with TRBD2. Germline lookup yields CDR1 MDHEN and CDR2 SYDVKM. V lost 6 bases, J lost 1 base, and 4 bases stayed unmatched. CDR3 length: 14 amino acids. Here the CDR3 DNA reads TGTGCCAGCAGGCCGGGAGGGGCCCAAGAGACCCAGTACTTC. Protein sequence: CASRPGGAQETQYF.

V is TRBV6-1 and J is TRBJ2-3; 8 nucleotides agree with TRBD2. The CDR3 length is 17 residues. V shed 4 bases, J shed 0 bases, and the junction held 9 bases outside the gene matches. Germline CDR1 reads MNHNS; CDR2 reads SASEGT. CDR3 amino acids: CASSVLHSGASTDTQYF. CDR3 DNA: TGTGCCAGCAGTGTCCTCCATAGCGGGGCTAGCACAGATACGCAGTATTTT.